The rows below give T cell receptor beta chains drawn from one sample of a study of high-grade serous ovarian cancer treatment subgroups. The table came from immunoSEQ multiplex PCR; TCRdb's copy has only in-frame clones and leaves some out. This sample has 5,500 to 6,000 clones, with roughly three quarters found just once. Sequenced input: tumor tissue. These receptors were collected from a human donor with high-grade serous ovarian cancer. Each CDR3 is given with its conserved first and last residue. The order of the fields is J gene, V gene, D gene, clone size, CDR3 protein, CDR3 DNA. A D gene is named only where the DNA matches it firmly. Not all rows give a size; the values are once, few, many and, for expanded clones, a class.

j_call: TRBJ2-1
v_call: TRBV7-2
d_call: .
clone_size: few
cdr3_aa: CASSSDSTEQFF
cdr3_nt: TGTGCCAGCAGCTCGGACAGCACTGAGCAGTTCTTC

j_call: TRBJ1-2
v_call: TRBV11-2
d_call: .
clone_size: .
cdr3_aa: CASSLDLLKGYTF
cdr3_nt: TGTGCCAGCAGCTTAGACTTGCTGAAGGGCTACACCTTC

j_call: TRBJ1-1
v_call: TRBV7-3
d_call: .
clone_size: .
cdr3_aa: CASSTRQVGGEAFF
cdr3_nt: TGTGCCAGCAGCACCAGACAGGTTGGGGGTGAAGCTTTCTTT

j_call: TRBJ2-3
v_call: TRBV7-3
d_call: TRBD2
clone_size: .
cdr3_aa: CASSSQAGGLDTQYF
cdr3_nt: TGTGCCAGCAGCTCCCAAGCGGGGGGGCTAGATACGCAGTATTTT

j_call: TRBJ2-2
v_call: TRBV7-9
d_call: .
clone_size: .
cdr3_aa: CASSLALPDGELFF
cdr3_nt: TGTGCCAGCAGCTTAGCCCTCCCTGATGGGGAGCTGTTTTTT

j_call: TRBJ1-3
v_call: TRBV6-6
d_call: .
clone_size: few
cdr3_aa: CASIAGDRNTIYF
cdr3_nt: TGTGCCAGCATCGCCGGAGACCGAAACACCATATATTTT

j_call: TRBJ1-5
v_call: TRBV4-1
d_call: .
clone_size: few
cdr3_aa: CASSPLRDTPQHF
cdr3_nt: TGCGCCAGCAGCCCCCTTCGGGACACGCCCCAGCATTTT

j_call: TRBJ2-7
v_call: TRBV7-9
d_call: .
clone_size: .
cdr3_aa: CASSLERTYEQYF
cdr3_nt: TGTGCCAGCAGCTTGGAACGGACCTACGAGCAGTACTTC

j_call: TRBJ1-3
v_call: TRBV20-1
d_call: .
clone_size: .
cdr3_aa: CSQASGNTIYF
cdr3_nt: TGCAGTCAGGCTTCTGGAAACACCATATATTTT

j_call: TRBJ2-2
v_call: TRBV6-6
d_call: .
clone_size: once
cdr3_aa: CASSYDSANTGELFF
cdr3_nt: TGTGCCAGCAGTTATGACAGCGCGAACACCGGGGAGCTGTTTTTT

j_call: TRBJ2-1
v_call: TRBV7-9
d_call: .
clone_size: few
cdr3_aa: CASSLDAGYNEQFF
cdr3_nt: TGTGCCAGCAGCTTAGATGCCGGGTACAATGAGCAGTTCTTC

j_call: TRBJ1-2
v_call: TRBV7-2
d_call: .
clone_size: .
cdr3_aa: CASTPYLQGNYGYTF
cdr3_nt: TGTGCCAGCACCCCCTACCTACAGGGCAACTATGGCTACACCTTC

j_call: TRBJ2-7
v_call: TRBV5-1
d_call: .
clone_size: few
cdr3_aa: CASSLGSSSLQHEQYF
cdr3_nt: TGCGCCAGCAGCTTGGGGTCGTCGTCGTTGCAGCACGAGCAGTACTTC

j_call: TRBJ2-3
v_call: TRBV2
d_call: .
clone_size: .
cdr3_aa: CASSYSTDTQYF
cdr3_nt: TGTGCCAGCAGTTACTCCACAGATACGCAGTATTTT

j_call: TRBJ1-2
v_call: TRBV28
d_call: .
clone_size: .
cdr3_aa: CASSTMGRTIIVGYTF
cdr3_nt: TGTGCCAGCAGTACAATGGGGAGGACTATCATAGTTGGCTACACCTTC

j_call: TRBJ1-2
v_call: TRBV6-1
d_call: .
clone_size: .
cdr3_aa: CASRAGTVRYGYTF
cdr3_nt: TGTGCCAGCAGAGCCGGGACGGTGAGGTATGGCTACACCTTC

j_call: TRBJ1-3
v_call: TRBV7-2
d_call: .
clone_size: .
cdr3_aa: CASSPRGRGNTIYF
cdr3_nt: TGTGCCAGCAGTCCTCGAGGGCGGGGAAACACCATATATTTT

j_call: TRBJ1-2
v_call: TRBV6-6
d_call: .
clone_size: few
cdr3_aa: CASGLREGYTF
cdr3_nt: TGTGCCAGCGGGCTCCGGGAGGGCTACACCTTC

j_call: TRBJ2-7
v_call: TRBV30
d_call: TRBD1
clone_size: few
cdr3_aa: CAWKRQGSYEQYF
cdr3_nt: TGTGCCTGGAAAAGACAGGGCTCCTACGAGCAGTACTTC

j_call: TRBJ2-3
v_call: TRBV2
d_call: .
clone_size: .
cdr3_aa: CASSVATGTPTDTQYF
cdr3_nt: TGTGCCAGCAGTGTAGCGACAGGCACCCCCACAGATACGCAGTATTTT

j_call: TRBJ1-1
v_call: TRBV2
d_call: .
clone_size: .
cdr3_aa: CASRGEGPEAFF
cdr3_nt: TGTGCCAGCAGGGGAGAGGGCCCTGAAGCTTTCTTT

j_call: TRBJ2-1
v_call: TRBV19
d_call: .
clone_size: .
cdr3_aa: CASSIENSYNEQFF
cdr3_nt: TGTGCCAGTAGTATCGAAAACTCGTACAATGAGCAGTTCTTC

j_call: TRBJ2-7
v_call: TRBV18
d_call: .
clone_size: .
cdr3_aa: CASSPLGRSDEQYF
cdr3_nt: TGTGCCAGCTCACCACTCGGTCGTTCTGACGAGCAGTACTTC

j_call: TRBJ2-1
v_call: TRBV7-2
d_call: TRBD2
clone_size: .
cdr3_aa: CASSLRLAGYNEQFF
cdr3_nt: TGTGCCAGCAGCTTAAGACTAGCGGGGTACAATGAGCAGTTCTTC

j_call: TRBJ1-1
v_call: TRBV5-1
d_call: .
clone_size: .
cdr3_aa: CASSPQGGAGTEAFF
cdr3_nt: TGCGCCAGCAGCCCCCAGGGAGGGGCGGGCACTGAAGCTTTCTTT

j_call: TRBJ2-1
v_call: TRBV5-1
d_call: TRBD2
clone_size: .
cdr3_aa: CASSWWTSGVEGGNEQFF
cdr3_nt: TGCGCCAGCAGCTGGTGGACTAGCGGGGTAGAGGGGGGGAATGAGCAGTTCTTC

j_call: TRBJ2-5
v_call: TRBV2
d_call: TRBD2
clone_size: .
cdr3_aa: CASSRGGREETQYF
cdr3_nt: TGTGCCAGCAGTCGGGGAGGGAGGGAAGAGACCCAGTACTTC

j_call: TRBJ2-1
v_call: TRBV7-9
d_call: .
clone_size: few
cdr3_aa: CASSLGVGYNEQFF
cdr3_nt: TGTGCCAGCAGCTTAGGGGTAGGTTACAATGAGCAGTTCTTC

j_call: TRBJ1-2
v_call: TRBV28
d_call: TRBD1
clone_size: .
cdr3_aa: CASSLSGTGTVGYTF
cdr3_nt: TGTGCCAGCAGTTTAAGCGGGACAGGGACGGTAGGCTACACCTTC

j_call: TRBJ1-2
v_call: TRBV15
d_call: .
clone_size: .
cdr3_aa: CATSRPSTSNYGYTF
cdr3_nt: TGTGCCACCAGCAGACCCTCGACATCTAACTATGGCTACACCTTC

j_call: TRBJ1-2
v_call: TRBV7-2
d_call: .
clone_size: .
cdr3_aa: CASSSRDPGRGGYTF
cdr3_nt: TGTGCCAGCAGCAGCCGGGACCCGGGTAGGGGTGGCTACACCTTC

j_call: TRBJ1-3
v_call: TRBV7-2
d_call: TRBD1
clone_size: .
cdr3_aa: CASSLVWGQSSGNTIYF
cdr3_nt: TGTGCCAGCAGCTTAGTATGGGGACAGAGCTCTGGAAACACCATATATTTT

j_call: TRBJ1-1
v_call: TRBV29-1
d_call: .
clone_size: .
cdr3_aa: CSVARPSTEAFF
cdr3_nt: TGCAGCGTTGCACGGCCGAGCACTGAAGCTTTCTTT

j_call: TRBJ2-5
v_call: TRBV9
d_call: TRBD1
clone_size: .
cdr3_aa: CASSVWDRAETQYF
cdr3_nt: TGTGCCAGCAGCGTTTGGGACAGGGCTGAGACCCAGTACTTC

j_call: TRBJ1-1
v_call: TRBV11-2
d_call: .
clone_size: .
cdr3_aa: CASSLPGTPKLFF
cdr3_nt: TGTGCCAGCAGCCTCCCTGGGACGCCAAAACTTTTCTTT

j_call: TRBJ2-7
v_call: TRBV27
d_call: .
clone_size: .
cdr3_aa: CASSTSRSSYEQYF
cdr3_nt: TGTGCCAGCAGTACTAGCCGGAGCTCCTACGAGCAGTACTTC

j_call: TRBJ1-5
v_call: TRBV18
d_call: TRBD1
clone_size: .
cdr3_aa: CASSPGQDQPQHF
cdr3_nt: TGTGCCAGCTCACCCGGACAGGACCAGCCCCAGCATTTT

j_call: TRBJ2-6
v_call: TRBV5-6
d_call: .
clone_size: .
cdr3_aa: CASSLHSLTVSGAGVLTF
cdr3_nt: TGTGCCAGCAGCTTACATAGCCTTACCGTCTCTGGGGCCGGCGTCCTGACTTTC

j_call: TRBJ1-5
v_call: TRBV6-5
d_call: TRBD1
clone_size: .
cdr3_aa: CASEDRGLSNQPQHF
cdr3_nt: TGTGCCAGCGAAGACAGGGGGCTAAGCAATCAGCCCCAGCATTTT

j_call: TRBJ2-7
v_call: TRBV4-3
d_call: .
clone_size: once
cdr3_aa: CASSPHRVGSYEQYF
cdr3_nt: TGCGCCAGCAGCCCACACAGGGTAGGCTCCTACGAGCAGTACTTC

j_call: TRBJ1-3
v_call: TRBV18
d_call: TRBD1
clone_size: .
cdr3_aa: CASSPMIGTADGNTIYF
cdr3_nt: TGTGCCAGCTCACCTATGATCGGGACAGCGGACGGAAACACCATATATTTT

j_call: TRBJ2-7
v_call: TRBV11-2
d_call: .
clone_size: .
cdr3_aa: CASSAGDGAYEQYF
cdr3_nt: TGTGCCAGCAGCGCAGGGGACGGAGCCTACGAGCAGTACTTC

j_call: TRBJ2-6
v_call: TRBV5-5
d_call: .
clone_size: few
cdr3_aa: CASSLDGGSGANVLTF
cdr3_nt: TGTGCCAGCAGCTTGGACGGGGGCTCTGGGGCCAACGTCCTGACTTTC

j_call: TRBJ1-3
v_call: TRBV5-1
d_call: .
clone_size: .
cdr3_aa: CASSPDTETGNTIYF
cdr3_nt: TGCGCCAGCAGCCCGGACACGGAGACTGGAAACACCATATATTTT

j_call: TRBJ1-2
v_call: TRBV28
d_call: TRBD1
clone_size: .
cdr3_aa: CASSLGRGGYGYTF
cdr3_nt: TGTGCCAGCAGTTTGGGCAGGGGGGGATATGGCTACACCTTC

j_call: TRBJ2-1
v_call: TRBV5-1
d_call: .
clone_size: .
cdr3_aa: CASSKGFRDNEQFF
cdr3_nt: TGCGCCAGCAGCAAGGGGTTCCGGGACAATGAGCAGTTCTTC

j_call: TRBJ2-5
v_call: TRBV19
d_call: .
clone_size: .
cdr3_aa: CASSIVHSLRETQYF
cdr3_nt: TGTGCCAGTAGTATAGTCCACAGCCTCCGGGAGACCCAGTACTTC

j_call: TRBJ2-5
v_call: TRBV18
d_call: .
clone_size: .
cdr3_aa: CASSRPEETQYF
cdr3_nt: TGTGCCAGCTCACGACCTGAAGAGACCCAGTACTTC

j_call: TRBJ1-2
v_call: TRBV6-6
d_call: TRBD1
clone_size: .
cdr3_aa: CASTRRQGAVRGYTF
cdr3_nt: TGTGCCAGCACCCGACGACAGGGGGCGGTTCGTGGCTACACCTTC

j_call: TRBJ2-7
v_call: TRBV7-2
d_call: .
clone_size: .
cdr3_aa: CASSLEAENEQYF
cdr3_nt: TGTGCCAGCAGCTTAGAGGCCGAGAACGAGCAGTACTTC

j_call: TRBJ2-6
v_call: TRBV19
d_call: .
clone_size: few
cdr3_aa: CASSGVLGSTGANVLTF
cdr3_nt: TGTGCCAGTAGTGGGGTCCTGGGAAGTACTGGGGCCAACGTCCTGACTTTC

j_call: TRBJ2-1
v_call: TRBV6-5
d_call: TRBD2
clone_size: .
cdr3_aa: CASSRGGAQQFF
cdr3_nt: TGTGCCAGCAGTCGCGGGGGGGCCCAGCAGTTCTTC

j_call: TRBJ1-6
v_call: TRBV18
d_call: .
clone_size: .
cdr3_aa: CASSPRQDHNSPLHF
cdr3_nt: TGTGCCAGCTCACCAAGGCAGGATCATAATTCACCCCTCCACTTT

j_call: TRBJ1-5
v_call: TRBV19
d_call: .
clone_size: few
cdr3_aa: CASSLGDRGNQPQHF
cdr3_nt: TGTGCCAGTAGTTTGGGGGATAGGGGCAATCAGCCCCAGCATTTT